Each of the 30 T cell receptor beta chains below was sequenced from the same sample in a study of T cell responses to AZD1222 COVID-19 vaccine. Produced via immunoSEQ multiplex PCR; TCRdb's table is partial and in-frame only. The sample lists 86,000 or so clones; 85% to 90% were seen once. The starting material was peripheral blood, obtained 28 days after the second AZD1222 dose. The receptors come from an adult who received the AZD1222 COVID-19 vaccine.

The chain has TRBV2 and TRBJ2-3; 10 nucleotides align to TRBD1. Germline V gene lookup returns CDR1 SNHLY and CDR2 FYNNEI. V lost 7 bases, J lost 2 bases, and 3 bases stayed unmatched. The CDR3 extends over 14 amino acids. The CDR3 here is CASMRQGATDTQYF. The CDR3 nucleotides read TGTGCCAGCATGCGACAGGGGGCCACAGATACGCAGTATTTT.

This clone was observed a single time. The gene calls are TRBV4-2 and TRBJ1-2; no definite D call. Germline CDR1 is LGHNA and CDR2 is YNFKEQ. Trimming removed 0 bases from V and 6 bases from J, with 8 bases in between. CDR3 size: 13 residues. The CDR3 DNA sequence: TGTGCCAGCAGCCAAGAGGGGATCGATGGCTACACCTTC. As protein: CASSQEGIDGYTF.

V usage is TRBV7-6 and J usage is TRBJ2-7; tentative D call: TRBD2 (6 bases). This CDR3 is 15 amino acids long. V was cut by 7 bases and J by 0 bases, with 16 bases left in between. Germline V lookup: CDR1 SGHVS, CDR2 FNYEAQ. CDR3 sequence (DNA): TGTGCCAGCACCCCCGGGGTAGCGGTCTCCTACGAGCAGTACTTC. Translation: CASTPGVAVSYEQYF.

The chain recombines TRBV14 with TRBJ2-4; D is unresolved. V lost 0 bases and J 7 bases, leaving 13 bases between the germline ends. This CDR3 has 15 residues. Germline CDR1 and CDR2: SGHDN and FVKESK. CDR3 sequence (DNA): TGTGCCAGCAGCCAAGATTTAAGCACCGTGAACATTCAGTACTTC. Translating gives CASSQDLSTVNIQYF.

The J gene is TRBJ2-3, the V gene TRBV20-1; D ambiguous. Germline-derived CDR1 and CDR2 are DFQATT and SNEGSKA (reference sequence). The V end was cut by 7 bases, the J end by 2 bases, with 7 bases between. The CDR3 runs to 11 residues. The CDR3 protein is CSVPFTDTQYF. The DNA of the CDR3 is TGCAGTGTTCCCTTCACAGATACGCAGTATTTT.

The chain recombines TRBV2 with TRBJ1-1; perhaps TRBD1 as D (5 bases). V shed 5 bases and J shed 4 bases, with 14 bases lying between them. Germline lookup yields CDR1 SNHLY and CDR2 FYNNEI. The CDR3 has 14 residues. The CDR3 nucleotides read TGTGCCAGCAGTTTGCAGGGTCCCTCCACTGAAGCTTTCTTT. It translates to CASSLQGPSTEAFF. Combining the CDR3 with reference TRBV2 and TRBJ1-1 gives the whole variable domain EPEVTQTPSHQVTQMGQEVILRCVPISNHLYFYWYRQILGQKVEFLVSFYNNEISEKSEIFDDQFSVERPDGSNFTLKIRSTKLEDSAMYFCASSLQGPSTEAFFGQGTRLTVV.

V usage is TRBV28 and J usage is TRBJ1-1; D not resolved. CDR3 length equals 15 residues. The ends were cut back, 1 base at V and 6 bases at J, with 15 bases in the middle. The germline gives CDR1 MDHEN, CDR2 SYDVKM. The chain's CDR3 is CASSLSVGKVAEAFF. CDR3 DNA: TGTGCCAGCAGTTTATCGGTGGGCAAGGTCGCTGAAGCTTTCTTT.

The chain has TRBV3-1 (or the pseudogene TRBV3-2) and TRBJ2-7; D perhaps matches TRBD1 (5 bases). Per the germline V gene, CDR1 is LGHDT and CDR2 is YNNKEL (reference sequence). V dropped 8 bases and J dropped 3 bases, with 14 bases sitting between them. The CDR3 sequence is 13 residues long. As DNA, the CDR3 is TGTGCCAGCGGGGCGAAGGGGAACTACGAGCAGTACTTC. Translation: CASGAKGNYEQYF.

This chain uses TRBV2 with TRBJ1-1; D is ambiguous. Trimming took off 6 bases at V and 7 bases at J, with 18 bases between the two ends. Germline V gene sequence: CDR1 SNHLY, CDR2 FYNNEI. The CDR3 has 14 residues. This CDR3 reads CASRAGRLNDEAFF. CDR3 sequence (DNA): TGTGCCAGCAGAGCAGGACGGCTCAACGATGAAGCTTTCTTT.

The chain carries TRBV4-3 and TRBJ1-3; D unresolved. CDR3 length equals 14 residues. V lost 1 base, J lost 2 bases, and 6 bases lay in between. Per the germline V gene, CDR1 is LGHNA and CDR2 is YSLEER. CDR3 bases: TGCGCCAGCAGCCAAGGGGCTCCTGGAAACACCATATATTTT. Its translation: CASSQGAPGNTIYF.

V gene TRBV4-1 combines with J gene TRBJ2-1, with D possibly TRBD2 on 5 matching bases. Germline-derived CDR1 and CDR2 are MGHRA and YSYEKL. V shed 4 bases and J shed 5 bases, with 18 bases lying between them. The CDR3 extends over 16 amino acids. CDR3 coding DNA: TGCGCCAGCAGCCCTTCCAAAGGGAGTGGGGACAATGAGCAGTTCTTC. It specifies CASSPSKGSGDNEQFF.

The V and J genes are TRBV29-1 and TRBJ2-1; TRBD1 aligns across 8 bases. Germline CDR1 SQVTM, CDR2 ANQGSEA. J lost 7 bases, V lost 7 bases, and 3 bases had no gene match. This CDR3 comprises 11 residues. The CDR3 DNA follows: TGCAGCGGCGGACAGGGTAATGAGCAGTTCTTC. This gives the protein CSGGQGNEQFF.

The V call is TRBV18, the J call TRBJ2-7, with unresolved D. CDR3 length: 16 amino acids. Germline V gene lookup returns CDR1 KGHSH and CDR2 LQKENI. With 3 bases removed from V and 0 bases from J, the gap between germline ends came to 15 bases. The CDR3 loop is CASSPGPIGSSYEQYF. CDR3 DNA: TGTGCCAGCTCACCCGGGCCCATAGGAAGCTCCTACGAGCAGTACTTC.

The CDR3 reads CATSGGTGVYNEQFF. The CDR3 DNA is TGTGCCACCAGTGGAGGGACAGGCGTTTACAATGAGCAGTTCTTC. V gene TRBV24-1 combines with J gene TRBJ2-1; 8 bases map to TRBD1. There are 15 residues in the CDR3. Per germline, CDR1 KGHDR and CDR2 SFDVKD. Trimming took 5 bases from V and 4 from J; bases not matched to a gene: 6.

This clone was counted a few times. The CDR3 nucleotides read TGTGCCAGCAGCTTAGGGACGGAGTATGGCTACACCTTC. It encodes CASSLGTEYGYTF. V is TRBV5-4 and J is TRBJ1-2; D possibly corresponds to TRBD1 (5 bases). The V end was cut by 2 bases, the J end by 5 bases, with 10 bases between. The V gene's germline CDR1 is SGHNT and CDR2 YYREEE (reference sequence). This CDR3 has 13 amino acids.

V gene TRBV7-2 combines with J gene TRBJ2-1; weak D call: TRBD1 (6 bases). The length of the CDR3 is 16 residues. Germline CDR1 and CDR2: SGHTA and FQGNSA. V was pared by 2 bases and J by 6 bases, with 17 bases between. CDR3 protein: CASSLSWGRGGNEQFF. The CDR3 region has the DNA TGTGCCAGCAGCTTAAGTTGGGGTCGAGGGGGCAATGAGCAGTTCTTC.

V is TRBV28 and J is TRBJ1-2; maybe TRBD1 (6 bases). The germline CDR1 and CDR2 sequences are MDHEN and SYDVKM. V was pared by 8 bases and J by 0 bases, with 10 bases between. CDR3 size: 13 residues. CDR3 nucleotides: TGTGCCAGCCGCCGACAGGCTAACTATGGCTACACCTTC. Translation gives CASRRQANYGYTF.

The V call is TRBV27, the J call TRBJ2-5; the match to TRBD2 covers 8 bases. Germline assignment: CDR1 MNHEY and CDR2 SMNVEV (reference sequence). CDR3 length equals 15 residues. The V and J ends lost 5 bases and 5 bases, in that order; junction bases with no gene match: 10. This chain's CDR3 is CASSIIGTSKETQYF. The CDR3 DNA reads as TGTGCCAGCAGTATTATCGGGACTAGTAAGGAGACCCAGTACTTC.

The chain couples TRBV19 to TRBJ2-7; perhaps TRBD1 as D (6 bases). Trimming stripped 1 base from V and 6 bases from J, with 10 bases between. The CDR3 totals 13 residues. Germline CDR1 reads LNHDA; CDR2 reads SQIVND (reference sequence). The CDR3 loop is CASSIAAGVEQYF. The CDR3 coding sequence is TGTGCCAGTAGTATAGCGGCAGGGGTCGAGCAGTACTTC. Full variable domain (missing parts from reference TRBV19 and TRBJ2-7): DGGITQSPKYLFRKEGQNVTLSCEQNLNHDAMYWYRQDPGQGLRLIYYSQIVNDFQKGDIAEGYSVSREKKESFPLTVTSAQKNPTAFYLCASSIAAGVEQYFGPGTRLTVT.

This clone was found once. The chain combines TRBV5-1 with TRBJ2-5; 8 nucleotides agree with TRBD2. V lost 2 bases to trimming and J lost 2 bases; unmatched junction nucleotides: 8. Looked up from germline, CDR1 is SGHRS and CDR2 is YFSETQ. There are 16 residues in the CDR3. CDR3 region: CASSFRISGVQETQYF. The CDR3 DNA reads as TGCGCCAGCAGCTTTCGTATTAGCGGGGTACAAGAGACCCAGTACTTC.

The chain couples TRBV28 to TRBJ2-4; D ambiguous. Germline CDR1 reads MDHEN; CDR2 reads SYDVKM. Trimming cost V 2 bases and J 1 base, with 0 bases left between them. The CDR3 is 12 residues long. The CDR3 is CASSLAKNIQYF. CDR3 nucleotides: TGTGCCAGCAGTTTAGCCAAAAACATTCAGTACTTC. The variable domain in full, completed from reference TRBV28 and TRBJ2-4, reads DVKVTQSSRYLVKRTGEKVFLECVQDMDHENMFWYRQDPGLGLRLIYFSYDVKMKEKGDIPEGYSVSREKKERFSLILESASTNQTSMYLCASSLAKNIQYFGAGTRLSVL.

This CDR3 is CASSSTSGRTYNEQFF. CDR3 coding DNA: TGTGCCAGCAGCTCCACTAGCGGGAGAACCTACAATGAGCAGTTCTTC. The gene calls are TRBV7-9 and TRBJ2-1; 11 bases agree with TRBD2. The V gene end was trimmed by 4 bases and the J gene end by 2 bases; junction bases not matched to a gene: 4. The V gene's germline CDR1 is SEHNR and CDR2 FQNEAQ (reference sequence). This CDR3 has 16 residues.

The CDR3 is CASSQVAGLQETQYF. CDR3 sequence (DNA): TGCGCCAGCAGCCAAGTGGCCGGCCTCCAAGAGACCCAGTACTTC. This rearrangement joins TRBV4-1 to TRBJ2-5; D is uncertain. Deletions cut 1 base from V and 1 base from J, with 10 bases between. Germline V gene data show CDR1 as MGHRA and CDR2 as YSYEKL. This CDR3 comprises 15 residues.

CDR3 residues: CASSRGSSGSSTGELFF. CDR3 bases: TGTGCCAGCAGCAGGGGTTCTAGCGGGAGTAGTACCGGGGAGCTGTTTTTT. The chain joins TRBV3-1 (or the pseudogene TRBV3-2) to TRBJ2-2; 10 nucleotides align to TRBD2. Germline CDR1 and CDR2: LGHDT and YNNKEL (reference sequence). CDR3 length: 17 residues. V shed 5 bases and J 5 bases; nucleotides not matched to a gene: 11.

This chain uses TRBV9 with TRBJ1-2; 8 bases match TRBD1. Trimming at V came to 5 bases and at J to 6 bases, leaving 6 bases not matched to a gene. The CDR3 consists of 13 residues. Germline assignment: CDR1 SGDLS and CDR2 YYNGEE. CDR3 sequence (DNA): TGTGCCAGCAGTAGCCAGGGGGCGAATGGCTACACCTTC. Protein sequence: CASSSQGANGYTF.

V is TRBV5-1 and J is TRBJ2-7; D could derive from TRBD1 or TRBD2 (5 bases each). Germline CDR1 reads SGHRS; CDR2 reads YFSETQ. V was pared by 4 bases and J by 1 base, with 12 bases between. CDR3 length equals 14 residues. CDR3 sequence: CASSPRGESYEQYF. The CDR3 bases are TGCGCCAGCAGCCCGAGGGGAGAATCCTACGAGCAGTACTTC.

The chain uses TRBV11-2 and TRBJ2-1; TRBD2 aligns across 11 bases. Germline lookup yields CDR1 SGHAT and CDR2 FQNNGV. The CDR3 consists of 15 residues. V was clipped by 3 bases and J by 4 bases; unmatched bases: 2. Written as DNA, the CDR3 is TGTGCCAGCAGCTTCACTAGCGGGAGTTACAATGAGCAGTTCTTC. Translating it yields CASSFTSGSYNEQFF.

V usage is TRBV11-2 and J usage is TRBJ2-3; 11 bases fit TRBD2. The CDR3 length is 16 residues. Germline V gives CDR1 SGHAT, CDR2 FQNNGV. Unmatched junction bases numbered 0, after V lost 1 base and J lost 0 bases. The CDR3 DNA reads TGTGCCAGCAGCTTAGTAGCGGGAGGGAGCACAGATACGCAGTATTTT. Its translation is CASSLVAGGSTDTQYF. Together with reference TRBV11-2 and TRBJ2-3, the CDR3 gives the full variable domain: EAGVAQSPRYKIIEKRQSVAFWCNPISGHATLYWYQQILGQGPKLLIQFQNNGVVDDSQLPKDRFSAERLKGVDSTLKIQPAKLEDSAVYLCASSLVAGGSTDTQYFGPGTRLTVL.

This chain links TRBV19 with TRBJ1-5; a possible D gene is TRBD1 (6 bases). The V end was cut by 1 base, the J end by 5 bases, with 9 bases between. CDR1 LNHDA and CDR2 SQIVND come from the germline V gene (reference sequence). The CDR3 sequence is 14 residues long. The CDR3 loop is CASSIGAGDQPQHF. The DNA of the CDR3 is TGTGCCAGTAGTATAGGGGCAGGGGATCAGCCCCAGCATTTT. Based on the CDR3 plus reference TRBV19 and TRBJ1-5, the full variable domain is DGGITQSPKYLFRKEGQNVTLSCEQNLNHDAMYWYRQDPGQGLRLIYYSQIVNDFQKGDIAEGYSVSREKKESFPLTVTSAQKNPTAFYLCASSIGAGDQPQHFGDGTRLSIL.

In this sample, this clone turned up a few times. The rearrangement joins TRBV3-1 (or the pseudogene TRBV3-2) to TRBJ1-2, with a weak D call TRBD1 (5 bases). Germline loops: CDR1 LGHDT, CDR2 YNNKEL (reference sequence). The V end was cut by 4 bases, the J end by 6 bases, with 18 bases between. This CDR3 is 15 amino acids long. The CDR3 reads CASSRTGAGSDGYTF. In nucleotides, the CDR3 is TGTGCCAGCAGCCGAACCGGGGCGGGTAGCGATGGCTACACCTTC.